These 21 T cell receptor beta chains share one sample of origin, sequenced in a study of blood T cell repertoires in COVID-19. The protocol was immunoSEQ multiplex PCR, while the TCRdb copy is restricted to in-frame clones and leaves out a portion. The repertoire includes about 270,000 clones, 86% of them detected once, and about 8.6% sits in the top ten. Specimen: peripheral blood. These receptors originate from a man aged 35 to 55 with active or convalescent COVID-19.

The J gene is TRBJ2-3, the V gene TRBV15; 9 nucleotides agree with TRBD2. V shed 1 base and J 1 base; nucleotides not matched to a gene: 0. The CDR3 covers 15 residues. CDR1 and CDR2 from the germline V gene are LNHNV and YYDKDF (reference sequence). The CDR3 DNA is TGTGCCACCAGCAGAGGGACTAGCGGCACAGATACGCAGTATTTT. Translated, it gives CATSRGTSGTDTQYF.

This rearrangement joins TRBV6-5 to TRBJ1-1; a possible D gene is TRBD1 (5 bases). V was cut by 5 bases and J by 1 base, with 8 bases left in between. The length of the CDR3 is 13 residues. Germline-derived CDR1 and CDR2 are MNHEY and SVGAGI. The CDR3 DNA reads TGTGCCAGCAGTCGGACAACGAACACTGAAGCTTTCTTT. Its protein product is CASSRTTNTEAFF.

This clone appeared a single time. The chain combines TRBV7-6 with TRBJ2-5; TRBD2 matches 11 bases. This CDR3 is built from 20 residues. Trimming cost V 4 bases and J 5 bases; bases outside gene matches: 21. Germline-derived CDR1 and CDR2 are SGHVS and FNYEAQ. The CDR3, as DNA: TGTGCCAGCAGCTCATCGCGGGGACAAGCACTAGCGGGAGATCTTGAGACCCAGTACTTC. As protein: CASSSSRGQALAGDLETQYF.

This clone has just a few counts. The gene calls are TRBV5-8 and TRBJ1-6; possibly TRBD1 for D (6 bases). The CDR3 is 19 residues long. The V and J ends lost 0 bases and 1 base respectively, with 17 bases between them. Germline CDR1 SGHTS, CDR2 YDEGEE. The CDR3 DNA follows: TGTGCCAGCAGCTTGGGGGTCCAGGGGCTTCGATCCTATAATTCACCCCTCCACTTT. Its translation is CASSLGVQGLRSYNSPLHF. Using reference TRBV5-8 and TRBJ1-6 for the parts outside the CDR3, the full variable domain is EAGVTQSPTHLIKTRGQQATLRCSPISGHTSVYWYQQALGLGLQFLLWYDEGEERNRGNFPPRFSGRQFPNYSSELNVNALELEDSALYLCASSLGVQGLRSYNSPLHFGNGTRLTVT.

This clone occurred many times. This chain connects TRBV24-1 to TRBJ1-2; D may be TRBD1 (5 bases). The germline V gene has CDR1 KGHDR and CDR2 SFDVKD. The CDR3 is 16 residues long. The V end lost 0 bases, the J end lost 4 bases, and 14 bases lay between the germline ends. Here the CDR3 DNA reads TGTGCCACCAGTGATTTGAATGGGGCGGGGATCTATGGCTACACCTTC. Amino acid sequence: CATSDLNGAGIYGYTF.

The chain combines TRBV7-9 with TRBJ1-2; weak D call: TRBD1 (6 bases). Trimming removed 6 bases from V and 4 bases from J, with 24 bases in between. Germline V gives CDR1 SEHNR, CDR2 FQNEAQ (reference sequence). The CDR3 is 17 amino acids. The CDR3 DNA is TGTGCCAGCAGGGGACATCGCGACGACCTCGACCTCTATGGCTACACCTTC. Its protein is CASRGHRDDLDLYGYTF.

With regard to this clone: The same CDR3 can be traced to other DNA sequences in this sample. The chain recombines TRBV6-1 with TRBJ1-6; TRBD1 aligns across 7 bases. The germline gives CDR1 MNHNS, CDR2 SASEGT. The CDR3 sequence is 14 residues long. The V and J ends lost 0 bases and 8 bases, in that order; junction bases with no gene match: 1. Written as DNA, the CDR3 is TGTGCCAGCAGTGAAGCAGGGGGCGATTCACCCCTCCACTTT. Its protein product is CASSEAGGDSPLHF.

J is TRBJ2-3 and V is TRBV12-5; D perhaps matches TRBD2 (7 bases). The CDR3 spans 18 residues. The germline V and J ends were trimmed by 2 bases and 4 bases, with 22 bases remaining between them. CDR1 and CDR2 (germline): LGHNT, FRNRAP. The CDR3 region is CASGLFLGGGPRADTQYF. The CDR3, as DNA: TGTGCTAGTGGTTTGTTTCTTGGCGGGGGCCCCCGCGCAGATACGCAGTATTTT. Using reference TRBV12-5 and TRBJ2-3 for the parts outside the CDR3, the full variable domain is DARVTQTPRHKVTEMGQEVTMRCQPILGHNTVFWYRQTMMQGLELLAYFRNRAPLDDSGMPKDRFSAEMPDATLATLKIQPSEPRDSAVYFCASGLFLGGGPRADTQYFGPGTRLTVL.

The chain recombines TRBV28 with TRBJ1-1, with TRBD1 matching 7 bases. Germline V gives CDR1 MDHEN, CDR2 SYDVKM. The CDR3 runs 11 residues. The J segment lost 8 bases and the V segment lost 6 bases, leaving 3 bases of the junction unmatched. CDR3 bases: TGTGCCAGCAGAGGACAGGTCGAAGCTTTCTTT. It specifies CASRGQVEAFF. Combining the CDR3 with reference TRBV28 and TRBJ1-1 gives the whole variable domain DVKVTQSSRYLVKRTGEKVFLECVQDMDHENMFWYRQDPGLGLRLIYFSYDVKMKEKGDIPEGYSVSREKKERFSLILESASTNQTSMYLCASRGQVEAFFGQGTRLTVV.

This rearrangement joins TRBV12-3 or TRBV12-4 to TRBJ1-2, with no clear D. This CDR3 is 13 amino acids long. Trimming took 2 bases from V and 7 from J, leaving 11 bases between them. CDR3 sequence reads: CASSLLVLAGYTF. The CDR3, as DNA: TGTGCCAGCAGTTTACTCGTTTTGGCTGGCTACACCTTC.

This clone has just one count. The chain couples TRBV28 to TRBJ2-4, with a weak D call TRBD1 (5 bases). Germline V gives CDR1 MDHEN, CDR2 SYDVKM. This CDR3 comprises 16 residues. With 3 bases removed from V and 0 bases from J, the gap between germline ends came to 12 bases. The CDR3 protein is CASSFQGALAKNIQYF. The CDR3 coding sequence is TGTGCCAGCAGTTTTCAGGGCGCTTTAGCCAAAAACATTCAGTACTTC.

The V gene is TRBV28, the J gene TRBJ2-7, with unresolved D. CDR3 size: 12 residues. Germline V gene sequence: CDR1 MDHEN, CDR2 SYDVKM. The V and J ends lost 4 bases and 3 bases respectively, with 7 bases between them. The CDR3 nucleotides read TGTGCCAGCAGTTCAAACTTCTACGAGCAGTACTTC. Encoded protein: CASSSNFYEQYF.

This chain connects TRBV5-1 to TRBJ2-5; 8 bases line up with TRBD2. CDR1 and CDR2 (germline): SGHRS, YFSETQ. J lost 5 bases, V lost 3 bases, and 21 bases had no gene match. The CDR3 runs 19 residues. The CDR3: CASSSALAGKTGREETQYF. The CDR3 region has the DNA TGCGCCAGCAGCTCCGCTTTGGCGGGTAAGACCGGGAGGGAGGAGACCCAGTACTTC.

The J gene is TRBJ1-2, the V gene TRBV9, with D perhaps TRBD1 (5 bases). The germline V gene has CDR1 SGDLS and CDR2 YYNGEE. V dropped 4 bases and J dropped 9 bases, with 16 bases sitting between them. This CDR3 spans 13 amino acids. DNA for the CDR3: TGTGCCAGCAGCTCGAGGGGCGGGACCCGCTACACCTTC. Its translation is CASSSRGGTRYTF.

J is TRBJ1-1 and V is TRBV2, with a tentative D call TRBD1 (6 bases). V was shortened by 6 bases and J by 1 base, with 12 bases between the two germline ends. The germline CDR1 and CDR2 sequences are SNHLY and FYNNEI. The CDR3 extends over 14 amino acids. The CDR3 DNA reads as TGTGCCAGCAGCCTACAGGGTCGGAACACTGAAGCTTTCTTT. This translates into CASSLQGRNTEAFF.

DNA of the CDR3: TGTGCCAGCAGCTTAGTGTTTACGGCTGGAAACACCATATATTTT. The encoded protein is CASSLVFTAGNTIYF. V and J are TRBV7-2 and TRBJ1-3; D not resolved. CDR3 length: 15 residues. Germline CDR1 and CDR2: SGHTA and FQGNSA. V shed 1 base and J shed 2 bases, with 9 bases lying between them.

This clone occurred once. J is TRBJ1-5 and V is TRBV6-6; D unclear. CDR3 size: 13 residues. CDR1 and CDR2 from the germline V gene are MNHNY and SVGAGI (reference sequence). Trimming cost V 0 bases and J 7 bases, with 7 bases left between them. Written as DNA, the CDR3 is TGTGCCAGCAGTTACTCGAATGAGCAGCCCCAGCATTTT. This sequence encodes CASSYSNEQPQHF.

This chain links TRBV6-4 with TRBJ1-2, with D possibly TRBD1 on 6 matching bases. Per germline, CDR1 MRHNA and CDR2 SNTAGT. V was shortened by 2 bases and J by 4 bases, with 14 bases between the two germline ends. The CDR3 extends over 15 amino acids. In DNA, the CDR3 is TGTGCCAGCAGTGACCCGGGACAACTCTCCTATGGCTACACCTTC. As protein: CASSDPGQLSYGYTF.

This clone came up once. This chain connects TRBV14 to TRBJ1-2, with TRBD1 as a possible D gene (5 bases). CDR1 and CDR2 from the germline V gene are SGHDN and FVKESK. This CDR3 comprises 14 residues. V was pared by 0 bases and J by 6 bases, with 11 bases between. CDR3 amino acids: CASSQDWQGHGYTF. CDR3 DNA sequence: TGTGCCAGCAGCCAAGATTGGCAGGGCCATGGCTACACCTTC.

This clone appeared a single time. The chain couples TRBV12-5 to TRBJ1-5; 7 bases are shared with TRBD1. There are 16 residues in the CDR3. Germline V CDR1 and CDR2: LGHNT, FRNRAP. After removal of 5 bases from V and 4 bases from J, the junction contained 11 bases not matched to a gene. CDR3 nucleotide sequence: TGTGCTAGTGGTCCCCCGGGACAGACTAAAAATCAGCCCCAGCATTTT. Residues: CASGPPGQTKNQPQHF. Using reference TRBV12-5 and TRBJ1-5 for the parts outside the CDR3, the full variable domain is DARVTQTPRHKVTEMGQEVTMRCQPILGHNTVFWYRQTMMQGLELLAYFRNRAPLDDSGMPKDRFSAEMPDATLATLKIQPSEPRDSAVYFCASGPPGQTKNQPQHFGDGTRLSIL.

J is TRBJ2-7 and V is TRBV5-6; D perhaps matches TRBD2 (5 bases). The CDR3 spans 16 residues. Germline V CDR1 and CDR2: SGHDT, YYEEEE. V was trimmed by 1 base and J by 3 bases, leaving 17 bases between them. Here the CDR3 reads CASSLRGERILYEQYF. The CDR3 DNA reads TGTGCCAGCAGCTTGCGGGGAGAAAGGATCCTCTACGAGCAGTACTTC.